These 30 T cell receptor beta chains came from one sample sequenced in a study of T cell repertoires in cytomegalovirus infection. TCRdb fed the reads into MiXCR, producing one record per CDR3 protein. In the table there are roughly 340,000 distinct CDR3 sequences, just under 30% of which are singletons. Antigen specificity for these receptors is unknown. The sample here was cultured PBMCs, taken from culture after CMV antigen stimulation. The receptor source for this set is a human donor in good health (CMV status not recorded). Some clones in this sample may be carry-over from other donors' samples.

The chain employs TRBV3-1 and TRBJ2-2; 8 bases fit TRBD1. CDR1 and CDR2 from the germline V gene are LGHDT and YNNKEL (reference sequence). This CDR3 has 20 amino acids. The V and J ends lost 0 bases and 5 bases, in that order; junction bases with no gene match: 17. The CDR3 sequence: CASSQDARSRTGRETGELFF. As DNA, the CDR3 is TGTGCCAGCAGCCAAGATGCTCGTTCGAGGACAGGGCGAGAGACCGGGGAGCTGTTTTTT.

This clonotype showed up just a few times. This chain uses TRBV28 with TRBJ1-1; no clear D gene. V lost 6 bases and J lost 3, with 5 bases in between. The CDR3 covers 11 residues. The V gene's germline CDR1 is MDHEN and CDR2 SYDVKM. The CDR3: CASRWYTEAFF. The CDR3, as DNA: TGTGCCAGCAGATGGTACACTGAAGCTTTCTTT.

The J gene is TRBJ1-5, the V gene TRBV28, with D tentatively TRBD1 (6 bases). The CDR3 runs to 16 residues. V lost 3 bases and J lost 5, with 17 bases in between. Germline V lookup: CDR1 MDHEN, CDR2 SYDVKM. CDR3 sequence reads: CASSFTTPGGDQPQHF. For the CDR3, the DNA is TGTGCCAGCAGTTTCACGACCCCCGGGGGCGATCAGCCCCAGCATTTT. The entire variable domain, with the rest obtained from reference TRBV28 and TRBJ1-5, is as follows: DVKVTQSSRYLVKRTGEKVFLECVQDMDHENMFWYRQDPGLGLRLIYFSYDVKMKEKGDIPEGYSVSREKKERFSLILESASTNQTSMYLCASSFTTPGGDQPQHFGDGTRLSIL.

This clonotype was seen more than once but under ten times. The chain links TRBV7-8 to TRBJ1-1; D gene ambiguous. The CDR3 is 15 amino acids. Trimming shortened V by 0 bases and J by 0 bases, and 8 bases separated the two germline ends. CDR1 is SGHVS and CDR2 is FQNEAQ in the germline V gene. The CDR3 DNA reads as TGTGCCAGCAGCTTAGCTCGTCAGGTGAACACTGAAGCTTTCTTT. Protein product: CASSLARQVNTEAFF.

This sequence joins TRBV7-3 and TRBJ2-2; 7 nucleotides align to TRBD1. Germline CDR1 is SGHTA and CDR2 is FQGTGA. The CDR3 loop spans 15 amino acids. V was clipped by 3 bases and J by 2 bases; unmatched bases: 3. The DNA of the CDR3 is TGTGCCAGCAGCTTTAGGGACAGTAACACCGGGGAGCTGTTTTTT. As protein: CASSFRDSNTGELFF. The whole variable domain, filled in from reference TRBV7-3 and TRBJ2-2, reads GAGVSQTPSNKVTEKGKYVELRCDPISGHTALYWYRQSLGQGPEFLIYFQGTGAADDSGLPNDRFFAVRPEGSVSTLKIQRTERGDSAVYLCASSFRDSNTGELFFGEGSRLTVL.

The chain joins TRBV19 to TRBJ2-1, with 11 bases fitting TRBD2. Germline values: CDR1 LNHDA, CDR2 SQIVND (reference sequence). V was pared by 4 bases and J by 9 bases, with 2 bases of the junction left unmatched. The length of the CDR3 is 13 residues. The CDR3 sequence is CASSTGLAAEQFF. The CDR3 nucleotides read TGTGCCAGTAGTACGGGACTAGCGGCTGAGCAGTTCTTC.

This clonotype was recorded many times. V gene TRBV7-6 combines with J gene TRBJ1-1; D is ambiguous. Germline V gene lookup returns CDR1 SGHVS and CDR2 FNYEAQ. The CDR3 runs 14 residues. Trimming took 4 bases from V and 1 from J, leaving 10 bases between them. The CDR3: CASSSQTANTEAFF. The CDR3 bases are TGTGCCAGCAGCTCTCAAACAGCGAACACTGAAGCTTTCTTT.

This chain links TRBV10-2 with TRBJ1-2, with D uncertain. Trimming shortened V by 6 bases and J by 3 bases, and 8 bases separated the two germline ends. Per germline, CDR1 WSHSY and CDR2 SAAADI. The CDR3 is made up of 12 amino acids. This CDR3 is CASSTEDYGYTF. The CDR3 coding sequence is TGCGCCAGCAGCACCGAGGACTATGGCTACACCTTC.

About this clonotype: Because the CDR3 is missing its conserved closing phenylalanine or tryptophan, this is likely a read error. Because the CDR3's place on the DNA is in doubt, the DNA is left out and the CDR3 is given as listed by TCRdb. The chain uses TRBV5-1 and TRBJ1-2; the table calls TRBD1, which could not be checked here. The V gene's germline CDR1 is SGHRS and CDR2 YFSETQ. The CDR3 adds up to 12 amino acids, both ends counted. The chain's CDR3 is CASSISGTEGIL.

This clonotype was seen a few times. In DNA, the CDR3 is TGTGCCAGCAGCTCAGGTCTCACCTCACTCGAGGCTTTCTTT. The encoded protein is CASSSGLTSLEAFF. V usage is TRBV7-2 and J usage is TRBJ1-1; D remains ambiguous. Germline V gives CDR1 SGHTA, CDR2 FQGNSA. The CDR3 has 14 amino acids. V lost 4 bases, J lost 11 bases, and 20 bases lay in between. The complete variable domain, with remaining parts taken from reference TRBV7-2 and TRBJ1-1, reads GAGVSQSPSNKVTEKGKDVELRCDPISGHTALYWYRQSLGQGLEFLIYFQGNSAPDKSGLPSDRFSAERTGGSVSTLTIQRTQQEDSAVYLCASSSGLTSLEAFFGQGTRLTVV.

V usage is TRBV27 and J usage is TRBJ2-5; 7 bases line up with TRBD1. V lost 5 bases to trimming and J lost 4 bases; unmatched junction nucleotides: 4. The CDR3 has 13 residues. Germline loops: CDR1 MNHEY, CDR2 SMNVEV (reference sequence). The CDR3 DNA reads as TGTGCCAGCAGTCCTACAGGGGCAGAGACCCAGTACTTC. This encodes CASSPTGAETQYF.

Only a few counts were recorded for this clonotype. The gene calls are TRBV6-1 and TRBJ1-1; D is perhaps TRBD1 (5 bases). The CDR3 loop spans 15 amino acids. The germline V and J ends were trimmed by 6 bases and 5 bases, with 19 bases remaining between them. Germline assignment: CDR1 MNHNS and CDR2 SASEGT. In nucleotides, the CDR3 is TGTGCCAGCAGAACTCCGGGCCTGGGGACTACTGAAGCTTTCTTT. Residues: CASRTPGLGTTEAFF.

This clonotype has only a few counts. The genes are TRBV27 and TRBJ1-2; D gene uncertain. Trimming cost V 6 bases and J 5 bases, with 10 bases left between them. The germline CDR1 and CDR2 sequences are MNHEY and SMNVEV (reference sequence). CDR3 length: 12 amino acids. The CDR3 region is CASSGRGYGYTF. CDR3 nucleotide sequence: TGTGCCAGCAGCGGCAGAGGATATGGCTACACCTTC.

In its sample, this clonotype was seen a few times. This sequence joins TRBV10-3 and TRBJ2-1; D possibly corresponds to TRBD2 (6 bases). The V end lost 8 bases, the J end lost 1 base, and 12 bases lay between the germline ends. This CDR3 comprises 14 residues. Germline V gives CDR1 ENHRY, CDR2 SYGVKD. The CDR3 DNA is TGTGCCATCCGAGGAGGGACTTCCTACAATGAGCAGTTCTTC. Translated: CAIRGGTSYNEQFF.

V usage is TRBV5-6 and J usage is TRBJ1-5; 9 bases agree with TRBD1. V was pared by 4 bases and J by 3 bases, with 5 bases of the junction left unmatched. This CDR3 is 15 amino acids long. The germline CDR1 and CDR2 sequences are SGHDT and YYEEEE. CDR3 coding DNA: TGTGCCAGCAGCGGCGGGACAGGGCACAATCAGCCCCAGCATTTT. It yields the protein CASSGGTGHNQPQHF.

The CDR3 DNA follows: TGTGCCAGCAGCCTCGACAGGAGAGAACTGTTTTTT. Its protein is CASSLDRRELFF. This rearrangement joins TRBV7-9 to TRBJ1-4; a possible D gene is TRBD1 (6 bases). This CDR3 has 12 amino acids. Germline CDR1 and CDR2: SEHNR and FQNEAQ (reference sequence). V lost 5 bases to trimming and J lost 12 bases, with 13 bases between them.

J is TRBJ1-2 and V is TRBV4-1, with D tentatively TRBD1 (6 bases). The CDR3 totals 14 residues. V was pared by 0 bases and J by 5 bases, with 10 bases between. Per germline, CDR1 MGHRA and CDR2 YSYEKL. CDR3 nucleotide sequence: TGCGCCAGCAGCCAAGACAGGGGAGGGTATGGCTACACCTTC. This gives the protein CASSQDRGGYGYTF.

The V call is TRBV30, the J call TRBJ1-1, with a tentative D call TRBD1 (6 bases). CDR3 length equals 12 residues. CDR1 and CDR2 (germline): GTSNPN, SVGIG (reference sequence). Deletions cut 5 bases from V and 1 base from J, with 8 bases between. DNA for the CDR3: TGTGCCTGGGGACAGTCGAACACTGAAGCTTTCTTT. Protein sequence: CAWGQSNTEAFF.

J is TRBJ2-1 and V is TRBV11-2; D call uncertain. V gave up 2 bases and J gave up 7 bases, with 15 bases separating them. The CDR3 extends over 15 amino acids. CDR1 is SGHAT, CDR2 FQNNGV, per germline. CDR3 region: CASSLLRYSLNEQFF. The CDR3, as DNA: TGTGCCAGCAGCTTATTGAGGTACAGTCTGAATGAGCAGTTCTTC.

A note on this clonotype: The junction and the germline gene differ at one end; a read error may be behind it. This chain uses TRBV4-1 with TRBJ2-3, with TRBD2 matching 8 bases. The CDR3 is 15 residues long. Germline V lookup: CDR1 MGHRA, CDR2 YSYEKL. The CDR3 spells CASSQDPGGEDTQYF. The CDR3, as DNA: TGTGCCAGCAGCCAAGATCCGGGGGGGGAGGATACGCAGTATTTT.

The V and J genes are TRBV5-1 and TRBJ1-1, with D uncertain. The length of the CDR3 is 13 residues. The V gene's germline CDR1 is SGHRS and CDR2 YFSETQ. V lost 4 bases, J lost 0 bases, and 7 bases lay in between. In DNA, the CDR3 is TGCGCCAGCAGCGGGCTACTGAACACTGAAGCTTTCTTT. This sequence encodes CASSGLLNTEAFF.

The chain couples TRBV4-2 to TRBJ1-6; maybe TRBD1 (6 bases). This CDR3 has 15 residues. The V gene's germline CDR1 is LGHNA and CDR2 YNFKEQ. V lost 4 bases to trimming and J lost 5 bases, with 12 bases between them. CDR3 DNA: TGTGCCAGCAGCCTTGACGGGACAAATAATTCACCCCTCCACTTT. The encoded protein is CASSLDGTNNSPLHF.

This chain uses TRBV29-1 with TRBJ1-1; D gene uncertain. V gave up 1 base and J gave up 1 base, with 7 bases separating them. CDR1 is SQVTM and CDR2 is ANQGSEA in the germline V gene. The CDR3 sequence is 13 residues long. The CDR3 loop reads CSVEGQENTEAFF. The CDR3 DNA reads TGCAGCGTTGAAGGCCAGGAGAACACTGAAGCTTTCTTT.

Ten or more counts support this clonotype. The CDR3 coding sequence is TGTGCCAGCAGCCCTTTTGCGGGGAGTCAAGAGACCCAGTACTTC. Amino acid sequence: CASSPFAGSQETQYF. This sequence joins TRBV7-9 and TRBJ2-5, with D perhaps TRBD2 (6 bases). The CDR3 length is 15 residues. V lost 5 bases and J lost 2, with 15 bases in between. Per germline, CDR1 SEHNR and CDR2 FQNEAQ (reference sequence).

V usage is TRBV20-1 and J usage is TRBJ1-4; 10 bases map to TRBD1. Per germline, CDR1 DFQATT and CDR2 SNEGSKA (reference sequence). The V segment lost 6 bases and the J segment 7 bases; nucleotides outside the gene matches: 5. This CDR3 region has 13 residues. CDR3 bases: TGCAGTGCAACCGGGACAGGGGTTGAAAAACTGTTTTTT. Translation gives CSATGTGVEKLFF.

The chain has TRBV10-3 and TRBJ1-3, with D possibly matching TRBD1 (5 bases). Germline CDR1 and CDR2: ENHRY and SYGVKD. The CDR3 extends over 14 amino acids. Trimming removed 3 bases from V and 4 bases from J, with 10 bases in between. DNA of the CDR3: TGTGCCATCAGTGATCAGGGAAGAGGAAACACCATATATTTT. Translating it yields CAISDQGRGNTIYF.

This clonotype has only a few counts. The gene calls are TRBV12-3 or TRBV12-4 and TRBJ2-7, with D possibly TRBD1 on 5 matching bases. V was shortened by 3 bases and J by 6 bases, with 12 bases between the two germline ends. The CDR3 is made up of 13 amino acids. CDR3 in DNA: TGTGCCAGCAGTTTCGGCAGGGCGGTCGAGCAGTACTTC. Its translation: CASSFGRAVEQYF.

This clonotype was counted a few times. The V call is TRBV2, the J call TRBJ1-4, with D uncertain. The ends were cut back, 3 bases at V and 4 bases at J, with 3 bases in the middle. From germline, CDR1 is SNHLY and CDR2 FYNNEI. The CDR3 totals 12 residues. The CDR3 DNA reads as TGTGCCAGCAGTGACTATAATGAAAAACTGTTTTTT. Encoded protein: CASSDYNEKLFF.

This clonotype occurred many times. CDR3 nucleotide sequence: TGTGCCAGCAGTGCCTATAGCGGCGGGGAGCTGTTTTTT. Its translation: CASSAYSGGELFF. This chain joins TRBV12-3 or TRBV12-4 and TRBJ2-2; D may be TRBD2 (6 bases). This CDR3 is 13 amino acids long. Trimming took off 5 bases at V and 7 bases at J, with 11 bases between the two ends.

This clonotype was observed at least ten times. The gene calls are TRBV10-3 and TRBJ1-1; tentatively, D is TRBD1 (5 bases). The V end was cut by 3 bases, the J end by 2 bases, with 10 bases between. Germline assignment: CDR1 ENHRY and CDR2 SYGVKD. This CDR3 has 14 residues. The CDR3 here is CAISETGTNTEAFF. CDR3 coding DNA: TGTGCCATCAGTGAAACCGGGACTAACACTGAAGCTTTCTTT.